This T cell receptor (beta chain) appears in the sequencing data of a study of blood T cells in healthy people across ages. A sample-barcoded 5' primer and a J-beta primer mix were used in a second PCR of roughly 6 to 12 cycles. MiXCR was run by TCRdb on the 5' RACE reads, yielding one entry per CDR3 protein. This sample has hundreds of thousands of distinct CDR3 sequences, with about 55% found just once. Total RNA amounts of at least 5 micrograms were extracted per sample. Study observations and caveats: No one knew whether donors had CMV, which possibly confounded expanded clonotype changes. One million T cells yielded diversity estimates that were considered underestimates. Aged donors had fewer naive CD4+ cells and lower diversity than long-lived donors.

CDR1 SNHLY and CDR2 FYNNEI come from the germline V gene. With 4 bases removed from V and 3 bases from J, the gap between germline ends came to 8 bases. The CDR3 is 13 amino acids. In this sample, this clonotype turned up many times. What it recognizes is unknown. Material: blood. The chain uses TRBV2 and TRBJ2-3; D is unclear. This clonotype was sampled from a man in his 60s in good health. CDR3 DNA: TGTGCCAGCAGTGGAGAGAGAACAGATACGCAGTATTTT. Residues: CASSGERTDTQYF.